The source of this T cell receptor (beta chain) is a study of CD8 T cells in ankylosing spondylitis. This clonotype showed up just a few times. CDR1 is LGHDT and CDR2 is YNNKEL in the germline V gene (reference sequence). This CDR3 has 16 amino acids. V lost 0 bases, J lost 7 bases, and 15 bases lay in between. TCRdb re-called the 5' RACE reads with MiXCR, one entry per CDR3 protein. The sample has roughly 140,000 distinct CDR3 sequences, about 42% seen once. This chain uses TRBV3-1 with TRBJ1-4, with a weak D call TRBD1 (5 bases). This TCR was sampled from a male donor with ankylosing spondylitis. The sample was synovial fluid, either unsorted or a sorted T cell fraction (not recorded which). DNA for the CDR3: TGTGCCAGCAGCCAAGAGATGGGGACGGCACGTGAAAAACTGTTTTTT. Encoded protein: CASSQEMGTAREKLFF.